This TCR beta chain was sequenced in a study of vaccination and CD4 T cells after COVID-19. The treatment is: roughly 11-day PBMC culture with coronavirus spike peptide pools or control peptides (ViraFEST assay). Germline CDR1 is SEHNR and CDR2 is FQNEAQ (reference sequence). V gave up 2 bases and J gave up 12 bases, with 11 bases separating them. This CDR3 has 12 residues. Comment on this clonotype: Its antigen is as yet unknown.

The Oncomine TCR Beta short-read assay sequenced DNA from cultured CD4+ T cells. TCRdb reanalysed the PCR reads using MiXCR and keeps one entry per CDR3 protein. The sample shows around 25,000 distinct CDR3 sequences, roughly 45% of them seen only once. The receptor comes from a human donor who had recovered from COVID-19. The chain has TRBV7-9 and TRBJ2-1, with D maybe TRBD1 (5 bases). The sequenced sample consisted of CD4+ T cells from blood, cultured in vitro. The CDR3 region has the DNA TGTGCCAGCAGCTTACAGGGTATTGGGCAGTTCTTC. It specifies CASSLQGIGQFF. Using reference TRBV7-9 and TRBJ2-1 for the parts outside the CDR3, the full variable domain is DTGVSQNPRHKITKRGQNVTFRCDPISEHNRLYWYRQTLGQGPEFLTYFQNEAQLEKSRLLSDRFSAERPKGSFSTLEIQRTEQGDSAMYLCASSLQGIGQFFGPGTRLTVL.